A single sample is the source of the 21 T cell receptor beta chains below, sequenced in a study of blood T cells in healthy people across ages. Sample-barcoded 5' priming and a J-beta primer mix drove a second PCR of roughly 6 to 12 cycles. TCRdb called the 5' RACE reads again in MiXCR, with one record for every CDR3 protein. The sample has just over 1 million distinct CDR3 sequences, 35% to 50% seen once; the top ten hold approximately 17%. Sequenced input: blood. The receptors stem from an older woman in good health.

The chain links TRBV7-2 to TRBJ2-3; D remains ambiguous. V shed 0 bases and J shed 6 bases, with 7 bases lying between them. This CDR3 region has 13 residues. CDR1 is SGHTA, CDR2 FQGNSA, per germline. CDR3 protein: CASSLAHMDTQYF. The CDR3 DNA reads TGTGCCAGCAGCTTAGCCCATATGGATACGCAGTATTTT.

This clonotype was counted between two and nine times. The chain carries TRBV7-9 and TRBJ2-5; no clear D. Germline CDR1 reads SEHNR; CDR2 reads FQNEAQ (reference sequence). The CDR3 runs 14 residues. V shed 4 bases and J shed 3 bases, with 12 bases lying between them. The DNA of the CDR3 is TGTGCCAGCAGCTCTTATGGACGGGAAGAGACCCAGTACTTC. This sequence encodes CASSSYGREETQYF.

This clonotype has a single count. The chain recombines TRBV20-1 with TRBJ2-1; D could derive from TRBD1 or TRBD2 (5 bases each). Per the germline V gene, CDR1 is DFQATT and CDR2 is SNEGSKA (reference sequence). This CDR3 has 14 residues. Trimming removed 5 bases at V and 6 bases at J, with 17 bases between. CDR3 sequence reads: CSAQSRGPGNEQFF. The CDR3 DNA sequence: TGCAGTGCTCAGTCGAGGGGACCCGGCAATGAGCAGTTCTTC.

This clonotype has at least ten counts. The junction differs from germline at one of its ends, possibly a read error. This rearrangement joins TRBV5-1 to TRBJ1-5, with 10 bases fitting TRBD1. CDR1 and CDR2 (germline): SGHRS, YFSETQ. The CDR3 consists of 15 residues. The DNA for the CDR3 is TGTGCCAGCAGCTTGTCGGGACAGGGGAATCAGCCCCAGCATTTT. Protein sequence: CASSLSGQGNQPQHF.

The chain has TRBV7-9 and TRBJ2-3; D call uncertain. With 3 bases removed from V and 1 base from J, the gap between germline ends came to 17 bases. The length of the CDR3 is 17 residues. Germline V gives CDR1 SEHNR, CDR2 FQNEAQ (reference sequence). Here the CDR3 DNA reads TGTGCCAGCAGCTTCGCCGCCTCATGGTTAGGCACAGATACGCAGTATTTT. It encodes CASSFAASWLGTDTQYF.

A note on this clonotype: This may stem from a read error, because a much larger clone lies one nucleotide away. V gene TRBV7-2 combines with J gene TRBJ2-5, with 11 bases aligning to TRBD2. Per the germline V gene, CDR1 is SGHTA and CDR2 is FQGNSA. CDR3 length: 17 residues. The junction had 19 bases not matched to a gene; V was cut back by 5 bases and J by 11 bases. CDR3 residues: CASSVQLGLAAYNEQYF. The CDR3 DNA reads TGTGCCAGCAGCGTCCAACTGGGACTAGCGGCTTACAATGAGCAGTACTTC.

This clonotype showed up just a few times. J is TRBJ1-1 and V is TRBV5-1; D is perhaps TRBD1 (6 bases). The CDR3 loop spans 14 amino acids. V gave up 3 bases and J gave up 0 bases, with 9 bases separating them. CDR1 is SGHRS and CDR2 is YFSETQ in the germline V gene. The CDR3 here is CASSSQGVNTEAFF. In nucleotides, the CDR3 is TGCGCCAGCAGCTCACAGGGTGTGAACACTGAAGCTTTCTTT.

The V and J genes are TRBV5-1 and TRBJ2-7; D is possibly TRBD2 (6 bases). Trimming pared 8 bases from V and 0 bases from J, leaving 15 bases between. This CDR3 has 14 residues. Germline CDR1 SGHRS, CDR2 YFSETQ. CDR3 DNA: TGCGCCAGTGCCGGACGAGCGGGCTCCTACGAGCAGTACTTC. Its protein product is CASAGRAGSYEQYF.

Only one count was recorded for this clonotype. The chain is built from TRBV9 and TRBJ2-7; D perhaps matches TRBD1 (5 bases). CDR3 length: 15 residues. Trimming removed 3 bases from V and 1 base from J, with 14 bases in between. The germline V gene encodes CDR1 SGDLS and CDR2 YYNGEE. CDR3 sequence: CASSEGVQQSYEQYF. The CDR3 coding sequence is TGTGCCAGCAGCGAAGGGGTACAGCAGTCCTACGAGCAGTACTTC.

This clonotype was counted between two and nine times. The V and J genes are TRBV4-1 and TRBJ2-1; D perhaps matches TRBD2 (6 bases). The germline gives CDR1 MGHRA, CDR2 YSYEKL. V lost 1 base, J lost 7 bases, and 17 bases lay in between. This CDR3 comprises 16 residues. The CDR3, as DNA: TGCGCCAGCAGCCAAGTCCTTGCGGGACGCAGGAATGAGCAGTTCTTC. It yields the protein CASSQVLAGRRNEQFF.

The CDR3, as DNA: TGCAGTGCTAGAGATAGTGGGGACACTGAAGCTTTCTTT. This translates into CSARDSGDTEAFF. The chain recombines TRBV20-1 with TRBJ1-1, with D uncertain. V shed 0 bases and J shed 3 bases, with 8 bases lying between them. The length of the CDR3 is 13 residues. In germline, CDR1 is DFQATT, CDR2 SNEGSKA (reference sequence).

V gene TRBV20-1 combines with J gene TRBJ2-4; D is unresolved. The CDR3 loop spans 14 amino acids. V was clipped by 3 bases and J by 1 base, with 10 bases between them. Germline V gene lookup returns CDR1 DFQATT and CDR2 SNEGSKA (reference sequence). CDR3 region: CSARPSEAKNIQYF. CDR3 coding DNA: TGCAGTGCTAGGCCCTCAGAGGCCAAAAACATTCAGTACTTC.

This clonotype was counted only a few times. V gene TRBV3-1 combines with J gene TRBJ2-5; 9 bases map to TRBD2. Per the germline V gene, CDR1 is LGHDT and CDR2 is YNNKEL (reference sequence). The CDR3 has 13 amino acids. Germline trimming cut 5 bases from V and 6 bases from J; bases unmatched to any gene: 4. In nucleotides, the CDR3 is TGTGCCAGCAGCGTAGGACTAGCGAAGACCCAGTACTTC. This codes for CASSVGLAKTQYF.

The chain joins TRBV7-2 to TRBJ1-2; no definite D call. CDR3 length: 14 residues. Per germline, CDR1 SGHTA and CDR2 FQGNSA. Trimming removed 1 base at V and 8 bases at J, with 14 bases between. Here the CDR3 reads CASSLGAVVYGYTF. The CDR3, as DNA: TGTGCCAGCAGCTTAGGGGCTGTGGTATACGGCTACACCTTC.

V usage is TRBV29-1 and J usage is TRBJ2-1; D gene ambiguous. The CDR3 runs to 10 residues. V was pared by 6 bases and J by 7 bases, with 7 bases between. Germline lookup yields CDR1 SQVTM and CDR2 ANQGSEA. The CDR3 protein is CSVARNEQFF. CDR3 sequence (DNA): TGCAGCGTAGCGAGAAATGAGCAGTTCTTC.

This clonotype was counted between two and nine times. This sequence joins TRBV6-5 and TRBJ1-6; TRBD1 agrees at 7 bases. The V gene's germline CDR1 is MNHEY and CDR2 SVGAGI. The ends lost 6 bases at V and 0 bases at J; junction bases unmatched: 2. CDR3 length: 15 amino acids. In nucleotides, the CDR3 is TGTGCCAGCAGGACAGGGAGCTCCTATAATTCACCCCTCCACTTT. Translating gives CASRTGSSYNSPLHF.

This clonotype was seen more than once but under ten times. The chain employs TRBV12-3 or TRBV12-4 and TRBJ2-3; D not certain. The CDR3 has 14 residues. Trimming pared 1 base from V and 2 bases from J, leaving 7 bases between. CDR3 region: CASSLVAPTDTQYF. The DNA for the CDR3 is TGTGCCAGCAGTTTAGTAGCACCCACAGATACGCAGTATTTT.

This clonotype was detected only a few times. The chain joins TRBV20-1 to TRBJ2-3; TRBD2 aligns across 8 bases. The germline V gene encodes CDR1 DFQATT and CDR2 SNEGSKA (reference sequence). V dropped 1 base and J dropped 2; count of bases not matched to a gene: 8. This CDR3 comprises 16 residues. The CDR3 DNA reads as TGCAGTGCTAGAGGGGAAGCGGGAGCGCACACAGATACGCAGTATTTT. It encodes CSARGEAGAHTDTQYF.

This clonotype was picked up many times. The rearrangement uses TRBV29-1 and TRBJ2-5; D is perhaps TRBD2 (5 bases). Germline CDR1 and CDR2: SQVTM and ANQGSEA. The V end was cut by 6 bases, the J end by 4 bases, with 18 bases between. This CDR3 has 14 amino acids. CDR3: CSVPHGSSPETQYF. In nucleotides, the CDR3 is TGCAGCGTCCCTCATGGGAGTTCCCCAGAGACCCAGTACTTC.

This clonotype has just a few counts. The chain's CDR3 is CASSYSSGASYGYTF. CDR3 sequence (DNA): TGTGCCAGCAGTTACTCGTCAGGGGCCAGCTATGGCTACACCTTC. J is TRBJ1-2 and V is TRBV6-5; perhaps TRBD1 as D (6 bases). CDR1 MNHEY and CDR2 SVGAGI come from the germline V gene. Trimming removed 0 bases at V and 4 bases at J, with 12 bases between. CDR3 length: 15 residues.

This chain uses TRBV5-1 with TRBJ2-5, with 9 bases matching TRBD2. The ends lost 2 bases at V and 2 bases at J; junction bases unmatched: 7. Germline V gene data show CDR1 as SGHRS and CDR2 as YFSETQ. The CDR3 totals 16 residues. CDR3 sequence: CASSLSLAGSQETQYF. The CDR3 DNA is TGCGCCAGCAGCTTAAGCCTAGCGGGGTCACAAGAGACCCAGTACTTC.